A single sample gave rise to the 30 T cell receptor beta chains below, sequenced in a study of cytomegalovirus exposure and HLA in healthy donors. Sequencing was performed with immunoSEQ multiplex PCR; in TCRdb, only in-frame clones are kept and a portion is missing. The sample has over 120,000 clones; approximately 89% are singletons. The sequenced sample was PBMCs. The receptor source for this set is a woman aged 18-29 years in good health and CMV-seropositive.

The rearrangement joins TRBV28 to TRBJ2-7; 9 bases fit TRBD2. Looked up from germline, CDR1 is MDHEN and CDR2 is SYDVKM. With V trimmed by 3 bases and J by 6 bases, 18 bases remained unmatched. This CDR3 region has 18 residues. CDR3 sequence reads: CASSFPLKEAGGGIEQYF. CDR3 sequence (DNA): TGTGCCAGCAGTTTCCCCCTGAAGGAAGCGGGGGGAGGGATCGAGCAGTACTTC.

The V and J genes are TRBV19 and TRBJ1-2; D is possibly TRBD1 (6 bases). Trimming took off 4 bases at V and 8 bases at J, with 14 bases between the two ends. CDR3 length: 13 amino acids. Germline CDR1 and CDR2: LNHDA and SQIVND (reference sequence). The CDR3 nucleotides read TGTGCCAGTAGTACCACAGGGTACGGCGGCTACACCTTC. Translation: CASSTTGYGGYTF.

The rearrangement uses TRBV7-3 and TRBJ2-3; 11 nucleotides align to TRBD2. From germline, CDR1 is SGHTA and CDR2 FQGTGA. The CDR3 is 17 amino acids. J lost 5 bases, V lost 5 bases, and 12 bases had no gene match. CDR3 residues: CASSPKTSGAYLDTQYF. In nucleotides, the CDR3 is TGTGCCAGCAGCCCGAAGACTAGCGGGGCTTACTTAGATACGCAGTATTTT.

The chain uses TRBV5-1 and TRBJ2-5, with TRBD1 identical over 7 bases. Germline V lookup: CDR1 SGHRS, CDR2 YFSETQ. CDR3 length: 13 amino acids. With 7 bases clipped from V and 1 base from J, the junction kept 4 bases outside the gene matches. CDR3 loop: CASATGVQETQYF. CDR3 DNA sequence: TGCGCCAGCGCTACAGGGGTCCAAGAGACCCAGTACTTC. Using reference TRBV5-1 and TRBJ2-5 for the parts outside the CDR3, the full variable domain is KAGVTQTPRYLIKTRGQQVTLSCSPISGHRSVSWYQQTPGQGLQFLFEYFSETQRNKGNFPGRFSGRQFSNSRSEMNVSTLELGDSALYLCASATGVQETQYFGPGTRLLVL.

This clone was found once. The chain recombines TRBV7-9 with TRBJ2-3; 8 nucleotides line up with TRBD1. The V gene's germline CDR1 is SEHNR and CDR2 FQNEAQ (reference sequence). The CDR3 totals 15 residues. Trimming cost V 4 bases and J 0 bases; bases outside gene matches: 3. CDR3 sequence: CASSSQGGSTDTQYF. CDR3 nucleotides: TGTGCCAGCAGCTCACAGGGGGGAAGCACAGATACGCAGTATTTT.

The chain uses TRBV18 and TRBJ2-7, with a weak D call TRBD1 (6 bases). Looked up from germline, CDR1 is KGHSH and CDR2 is LQKENI. V lost 3 bases to trimming and J lost 3 bases, with 15 bases between them. This CDR3 contains 15 residues. For the CDR3, the DNA is TGTGCCAGCTCACCCAACACAGGGCCCGTCTACGAGCAGTACTTC. It codes for CASSPNTGPVYEQYF.

This chain connects TRBV13 to TRBJ2-1, with a weak D call TRBD2 (6 bases). The CDR3 is 17 amino acids. Germline V gene sequence: CDR1 PRHDT, CDR2 FYEKMQ (reference sequence). The V and J ends lost 2 bases and 2 bases respectively, with 16 bases between them. The chain's CDR3 is CASSLSPTGEAYNEQFF. CDR3 nucleotide sequence: TGTGCCAGCAGCTTATCCCCAACCGGGGAGGCCTACAATGAGCAGTTCTTC. Based on the CDR3 plus reference TRBV13 and TRBJ2-1, the full variable domain is AAGVIQSPRHLIKEKRETATLKCYPIPRHDTVYWYQQGPGQDPQFLISFYEKMQSDKGSIPDRFSAQQFSDYHSELNMSSLELGDSALYFCASSLSPTGEAYNEQFFGPGTRLTVL.

This chain connects TRBV25-1 to TRBJ1-3; D might be TRBD1 (5 bases). Germline CDR1 reads MGHDK; CDR2 reads SYGVNS. The V and J ends lost 6 bases and 4 bases respectively, with 13 bases between them. The CDR3 has 14 residues. Here the CDR3 DNA reads TGTGCCAGCAGGGCACAGGTCGCCGGAAACACCATATATTTT. Amino acids: CASRAQVAGNTIYF.

This rearrangement joins TRBV27 to TRBJ2-4; TRBD1 agrees at 8 bases. The CDR3 loop spans 13 amino acids. V gave up 6 bases and J gave up 8 bases; unmatched junction bases: 6. The V gene's germline CDR1 is MNHEY and CDR2 SMNVEV (reference sequence). The CDR3 here is CASSLQTGDIQYF. Here the CDR3 DNA reads TGTGCCAGCAGCCTTCAGACAGGGGACATTCAGTACTTC.

This rearrangement joins TRBV2 to TRBJ1-2, with 8 bases that match TRBD1. Germline V gene data show CDR1 as SNHLY and CDR2 as FYNNEI. The CDR3 extends over 15 amino acids. V lost 4 bases to trimming and J lost 5 bases; unmatched junction nucleotides: 9. The CDR3 protein is CASSVGDRGNYGYTF. CDR3 DNA sequence: TGTGCCAGCAGTGTAGGAGACAGGGGCAATTATGGCTACACCTTC.

The V and J genes are TRBV2 and TRBJ2-5; TRBD2 agrees at 11 bases. V lost 8 bases, J lost 4 bases, and 9 bases stayed unmatched. Germline assignment: CDR1 SNHLY and CDR2 FYNNEI. This CDR3 comprises 15 residues. CDR3 nucleotide sequence: TGTGCCAGCGGGGTAGCGGGGGGGCAGGGAGAGACCCAGTACTTC. It specifies CASGVAGGQGETQYF. Based on the CDR3 plus reference TRBV2 and TRBJ2-5, the full variable domain is EPEVTQTPSHQVTQMGQEVILRCVPISNHLYFYWYRQILGQKVEFLVSFYNNEISEKSEIFDDQFSVERPDGSNFTLKIRSTKLEDSAMYFCASGVAGGQGETQYFGPGTRLLVL.

The genes are TRBV6-7 and TRBJ1-5, with a weak D call TRBD1 (6 bases). TRBV6-7 is known as an ORF, though its function is uncertain. Trimming left V 2 bases short and J 6 bases short, with 8 bases between. CDR3 length: 13 residues. The CDR3 region is CASSYPRGQPQHF. CDR3 DNA sequence: TGTGCCAGCAGTTACCCCAGGGGTCAGCCCCAGCATTTT.

V is TRBV19 and J is TRBJ2-7, with D possibly being TRBD1 (5 bases). The V gene's germline CDR1 is LNHDA and CDR2 SQIVND (reference sequence). Trimming shortened V by 2 bases and J by 5 bases, and 13 bases separated the two germline ends. This CDR3 has 14 residues. CDR3 sequence (DNA): TGTGCCAGTAGTATAAGGGGTATCGGCCACGAGCAGTACTTC. Protein sequence: CASSIRGIGHEQYF. The full variable domain, rest sourced from reference TRBV19 and TRBJ2-7, is DGGITQSPKYLFRKEGQNVTLSCEQNLNHDAMYWYRQDPGQGLRLIYYSQIVNDFQKGDIAEGYSVSREKKESFPLTVTSAQKNPTAFYLCASSIRGIGHEQYFGPGTRLTVT.

V gene TRBV5-6 combines with J gene TRBJ2-1, with D uncertain. CDR1 is SGHDT and CDR2 is YYEEEE in the germline V gene. This CDR3 spans 12 amino acids. V was shortened by 4 bases and J by 7 bases, with 9 bases between the two germline ends. The CDR3: CASSGNSNEQFF. The CDR3 nucleotides read TGTGCCAGCAGCGGAAACAGTAATGAGCAGTTCTTC.

The chain carries TRBV28 and TRBJ2-1, with D tentatively TRBD1 (7 bases). The CDR3 is 13 amino acids. Trimming shortened V by 2 bases and J by 9 bases, and 11 bases separated the two germline ends. Germline values: CDR1 MDHEN, CDR2 SYDVKM. The CDR3: CASSLGRGVEQFF. The CDR3, as DNA: TGTGCCAGCAGTTTAGGCAGGGGGGTTGAGCAGTTCTTC.

This clone showed up just a few times. The chain carries TRBV5-4 and TRBJ1-1; weak D call: TRBD1 (5 bases). V lost 2 bases to trimming and J lost 2 bases, with 10 bases between them. CDR1 is SGHNT and CDR2 is YYREEE in the germline V gene (reference sequence). This CDR3 comprises 14 residues. CDR3 bases: TGTGCCAGCAGCTTCCGGGGGTTCAACACTGAAGCTTTCTTT. Its protein is CASSFRGFNTEAFF.

This clone was recorded once. The V call is TRBV15, the J call TRBJ2-7; D call uncertain. Deletions cut 2 bases from V and 5 bases from J, with 16 bases between. The CDR3 is 15 residues long. In germline, CDR1 is LNHNV, CDR2 YYDKDF (reference sequence). DNA for the CDR3: TGTGCCACCAGCAGAAGTGACCTGGGCCATCACGAGCAGTACTTC. Protein: CATSRSDLGHHEQYF.

The chain has TRBV7-9 and TRBJ1-3, with TRBD1 matching 8 bases. J was trimmed by 6 bases and V by 1 base; bases with no gene match: 17. The CDR3 covers 19 residues. Germline-derived CDR1 and CDR2 are SEHNR and FQNEAQ (reference sequence). The CDR3 nucleotides read TGTGCCAGCAGCTTAGGCTGGGCAGGGGGCTTACTCGGCGAAAACACCATATATTTT. This gives the protein CASSLGWAGGLLGENTIYF.

The chain has TRBV19 and TRBJ2-3, with D possibly being TRBD1 (6 bases). The CDR3 length is 15 residues. Trimming stripped 7 bases from V and 6 bases from J, with 20 bases between. Germline V gene data show CDR1 as LNHDA and CDR2 as SQIVND (reference sequence). DNA of the CDR3: TGTGCCAGTAAGGAAGCGGCAGGGGCGCGGGATACGCAGTATTTT. It specifies CASKEAAGARDTQYF.

The rearrangement joins TRBV5-4 to TRBJ1-2; the D gene is possibly TRBD1 (6 bases). Per germline, CDR1 SGHNT and CDR2 YYREEE (reference sequence). Trimming cost V 4 bases and J 6 bases, with 19 bases left between them. The CDR3 consists of 15 residues. The CDR3 DNA reads as TGTGCCAGCAGCACCCCGCGAGGGGGGGCCCATGGCTACACCTTC. This codes for CASSTPRGGAHGYTF.

The V call is TRBV5-1, the J call TRBJ2-5; 9 positions match TRBD1. J gave up 5 bases and V 2 bases, and 4 bases lay outside the gene matches. Germline CDR1 is SGHRS and CDR2 is YFSETQ. The CDR3 sequence is 14 residues long. CDR3 amino acids: CASSLQGAWETQYF. The CDR3 DNA follows: TGCGCCAGCAGCTTACAGGGGGCGTGGGAGACCCAGTACTTC.

This clone occurred a few times. The J gene is TRBJ1-6, the V gene TRBV9; D perhaps matches TRBD1 (6 bases). The V end was cut by 0 bases, the J end by 10 bases, with 11 bases between. CDR1 and CDR2 (germline): SGDLS, YYNGEE. The CDR3 totals 14 residues. CDR3 in amino acids: CASSVEYRGSPLHF. The CDR3 nucleotides read TGTGCCAGCAGCGTAGAATATAGGGGGTCACCCCTCCACTTT.

V is TRBV6-5 and J is TRBJ2-1, with 7 bases matching TRBD2. From germline, CDR1 is MNHEY and CDR2 SVGAGI. CDR3 length: 15 residues. V was pared by 5 bases and J by 4 bases, with 8 bases of the junction left unmatched. Here the CDR3 reads CASSPSSGVYNEQFF. The CDR3 DNA follows: TGTGCCAGCAGTCCCTCCAGCGGGGTATACAATGAGCAGTTCTTC.

V usage is TRBV28 and J usage is TRBJ1-1, with 9 bases that match TRBD1. The length of the CDR3 is 15 residues. V lost 6 bases and J lost 10; bases outside the gene matches: 15. Germline V gene lookup returns CDR1 MDHEN and CDR2 SYDVKM. This chain's CDR3 is CASSPPGTGYSGAFF. The CDR3 DNA is TGTGCCAGCAGCCCACCCGGGACAGGGTACTCCGGAGCTTTCTTT. The full variable domain, with the rest looked up from reference TRBV28 and TRBJ1-1, is DVKVTQSSRYLVKRTGEKVFLECVQDMDHENMFWYRQDPGLGLRLIYFSYDVKMKEKGDIPEGYSVSREKKERFSLILESASTNQTSMYLCASSPPGTGYSGAFFGQGTRLTVV.

V is TRBV29-1 and J is TRBJ2-2; tentatively, D is TRBD2 (5 bases). The germline V gene has CDR1 SQVTM and CDR2 ANQGSEA. V gave up 4 bases and J gave up 6 bases, with 9 bases separating them. The CDR3 totals 12 residues. The CDR3 DNA reads as TGCAGCGTTGTAGGAGGTGCCGGGGAGCTGTTTTTT. Residues: CSVVGGAGELFF.

The rearrangement uses TRBV11-2 and TRBJ2-2, with 14 bases fitting TRBD2. V was pared by 0 bases and J by 8 bases, with 2 bases of the junction left unmatched. Germline V gene data show CDR1 as SGHAT and CDR2 as FQNNGV. The CDR3 covers 16 residues. CDR3 nucleotide sequence: TGTGCCAGCAGCTTAGAGACTAGCGGGGGGGCTGGGGAGCTGTTTTTT. Its translation: CASSLETSGGAGELFF.

The table lists this clone with a few counts. The chain links TRBV6-1 to TRBJ1-6; 7 nucleotides agree with TRBD1. J was trimmed by 10 bases and V by 1 base; bases with no gene match: 7. This CDR3 region has 15 residues. From germline, CDR1 is MNHNS and CDR2 SASEGT. CDR3 residues: CASSEETGRWSPLHF. Here the CDR3 DNA reads TGTGCCAGCAGTGAAGAGACAGGGCGGTGGTCACCCCTCCACTTT.

The chain combines TRBV28 with TRBJ2-1; 10 positions agree with TRBD1. Germline assignment: CDR1 MDHEN and CDR2 SYDVKM. V was pared by 6 bases and J by 3 bases, with 2 bases of the junction left unmatched. The CDR3 totals 14 residues. The chain's CDR3 is CASRGQGYYNEQFF. The CDR3, as DNA: TGTGCCAGCAGGGGACAGGGGTACTACAATGAGCAGTTCTTC. Filled out from reference TRBV28 and TRBJ2-1, the complete variable domain reads DVKVTQSSRYLVKRTGEKVFLECVQDMDHENMFWYRQDPGLGLRLIYFSYDVKMKEKGDIPEGYSVSREKKERFSLILESASTNQTSMYLCASRGQGYYNEQFFGPGTRLTVL.

The J gene is TRBJ1-2, the V gene TRBV10-3; 9 bases match TRBD1. The CDR3 sequence is 16 residues long. Germline V gene lookup returns CDR1 ENHRY and CDR2 SYGVKD. The trim removed 10 bases at V and 8 bases at J, leaving 20 bases unmatched. The CDR3 sequence is CANSRTGEKKRWGYTF. CDR3 bases: TGTGCCAATAGTAGGACAGGGGAGAAGAAGCGTTGGGGCTACACCTTC.

This chain uses TRBV28 with TRBJ2-1; a weak D match, TRBD2 (6 bases). The germline V gene has CDR1 MDHEN and CDR2 SYDVKM. The CDR3 is 14 residues long. The V end was cut by 3 bases, the J end by 4 bases, with 10 bases between. The CDR3 region is CASSFRGVYNEQFF. The CDR3 region has the DNA TGTGCCAGCAGTTTCCGCGGGGTGTACAATGAGCAGTTCTTC.